Listed below are T cell receptor beta chains from one sample, sequenced in a study of cytomegalovirus exposure and HLA in healthy donors. The assay was immunoSEQ multiplex PCR, and TCRdb's table has in-frame clones only and misses some. The table has 70,000 to 75,000 clones, over 85% seen once; the top ten hold about 1.5%. The material sequenced was PBMCs. These receptors all come from a man younger than 35 in good health and CMV-seropositive. The conserved cysteine and the conserved F or W are not part of the CDR3 here. Clone size is given for some rows only: seen once, a few or many times, or a class if the clone is expanded.

V	J	size	CDR3
TRBV28	TRBJ2-3	-	ASSPRTSGRTDTQY
TRBV10-2	TRBJ1-5	-	ASSEGGTHQPQH
TRBV7-2	TRBJ2-3	-	ASSLGQSWGTDTQY
TRBV5-8	TRBJ1-1	-	ASSLSFSGWVSEAF
TRBV19	TRBJ1-1	-	ASSMGAMNTEAF
TRBV5-1	TRBJ2-4	-	ASSLEGTSIQY
TRBV5-1	TRBJ1-1	-	ASSSGQGETEAF
TRBV28	TRBJ2-5	-	ASSSTGAQTQY
TRBV27	TRBJ2-1	-	ASSVDRGNEQF
TRBV5-1	TRBJ2-2	-	ASRDPEGTGELF
TRBV9	TRBJ2-6	-	ASSVQGGTPSGANVLT
TRBV7-9	TRBJ2-6	-	ASSFLRTGQRANVLT
TRBV4-1	TRBJ2-7	once	ASSQSGEQY
TRBV5-6	TRBJ2-7	-	ASSDGTRSYEQY
TRBV20-1	TRBJ2-7	-	SGTSGYEQY
TRBV4-2	TRBJ2-6	-	ASSQRGLGSGANVLT
TRBV4-1	TRBJ1-3	-	ASSQYPVEVSGNTIY
TRBV9	TRBJ2-1	-	ASSGLSYNEQF
TRBV5-6	TRBJ2-7	-	ASSLAGTPYEQY
TRBV11-2	TRBJ1-1	-	ASSRGQNTEAF
TRBV6-1	TRBJ2-2	-	ASSEFVGRDAGELF
TRBV7-2	TRBJ2-7	-	ASSLQGAAPYEQY
TRBV27	TRBJ2-1	-	ASSPRLAGGSVNEQF
TRBV11-2	TRBJ1-1	-	ASSFRRGMNTEAF
TRBV28	TRBJ1-5	-	ASSTGQNQPQH
TRBV11-2	TRBJ2-7	once	ASSPNSGASYEQY
TRBV29-1	TRBJ2-7	-	SAKGLADRGEQY
TRBV2	TRBJ2-7	-	ASSEVREQY